This T cell receptor beta chain was recorded in a study of control samples from healthy donors and cancer patients. Produced via immunoSEQ multiplex PCR; TCRdb's table is partial and in-frame only. The data contain roughly 84,000 clones, 75% to 90% of them singletons. The CDR3 length is 16 residues. V was shortened by 7 bases and J by 2 bases, with 20 bases between the two germline ends. The germline CDR1 and CDR2 sequences are SGHAT and FQNNGV. The chain recombines TRBV11-2 with TRBJ2-5, with D possibly being TRBD1 (6 bases). The clonotype comes from a man aged 45-65 years in good health. Sequenced material: blood. CDR3 sequence reads: CASTMRGLQGQETQYF. For the CDR3, the DNA is TGTGCCAGCACCATGAGGGGGTTACAGGGTCAAGAGACCCAGTACTTC.